The clone carrying this T cell receptor (beta chain) was seen a few times. Its specificity is unknown. For the second PCR, which ran for roughly 7 to 11 cycles, a sample-barcoded 5' primer and a J-beta primer mix were used. Via MiXCR, TCRdb re-called the 5' RACE reads, giving one row per CDR3 protein. The table records under 2 million distinct CDR3 sequences, about 31% of them present only once. The data originate from a study of blood T cells in healthy people across ages. CDR1 MNHEY and CDR2 SVGEGT come from the germline V gene. The CDR3 runs to 16 residues. V was trimmed by 0 bases and J by 2 bases, leaving 8 bases between them. General study results and limits: Naive CD4+ cell counts and diversity both ran higher in long-lived than in aged donors.

This clonotype was obtained from a woman in her thirties in good health. The chain employs TRBV6-2 or TRBV6-3 and TRBJ2-6; the D is unclear. The specimen was blood. For the CDR3, the DNA is TGTGCCAGCAGTTACTCCCGGAGCCCTGGGGCCAACGTCCTGACTTTC. This codes for CASSYSRSPGANVLTF.